The entry that follows covers one T cell receptor (beta chain) sequence. No antigen is known for it. No base quality information exists; no much larger clone differs at one position. The CDR3 numbers 15 residues from cysteine through phenylalanine. CDR3 DNA is the only sequence kept; it has 45 bases, read in frame from the first base. The germline ends are 12 bases apart after V is trimmed by 5 bases and J by 0 bases. The CDR1 and CDR2 encoded by the germline V gene are SGDLS and YYNGEE. The library was generated by the immunoSEQ multiplex PCR assay. TCRdb carries this immuneACCESS record with in-frame sequences only. Its versions omit some clonotypes, under half of them owing to an unresolved V gene in the studies checked, with the rest unexplained. The sample table holds 60,000 to 75,000 clones, of which roughly 86% were seen once. The ten largest account for 2% to 2.5% of the sample. This sample was taken from a study of control samples from healthy donors and cancer patients (dated by TCRdb to between 2020 and 2021).

Material: PBMCs. Recombination connected TRBV9 to TRBJ1-3, and perhaps TRBD1 as D gene, on 6 matching bases. This receptor was obtained from a woman between 45 and 65 years old with head and neck cancer. The CDR3 corresponds to CASSTTGISGNTIYF. The nucleotide sequence is TGTGCCAGCAGTACCACAGGGATCTCTGGAAACACCATATATTTT.